This T cell receptor beta chain appears in the sequencing data of a study of blood T cell repertoires in COVID-19. Study details: The United States, Italy and Spain supplied acute and convalescent COVID-19 samples. T cells, B-cell-depleted T cells, or PBMCs provided the cDNA or gDNA that served as material.

The CDR3 is made up of 14 amino acids. The germline gives CDR1 SGHAT, CDR2 FQNNGV. V was clipped by 2 bases and J by 4 bases, with 12 bases between them. In the authors' methods: Reference gene primer amplification gave nucleated cell count estimates. Clones were sequenced by immunoSEQ multiplex PCR, and TCRdb holds only the in-frame ones, with some missing. The V and J calls and clone size come from that table; D and trimming were worked out from the DNA. The sample holds approximately 210,000 clones; around 88% are singletons and the top ten take 7.5% to 9%. This TCR was sampled from a woman in her forties or fifties with acute or convalescent COVID-19. The specimen was peripheral blood. The chain recombines TRBV11-2 with TRBJ2-7; D unresolved. The CDR3 is CASSLSVAQYEQYF. The CDR3 DNA sequence: TGTGCCAGCAGCTTAAGTGTGGCACAATACGAGCAGTACTTC.